This note documents a single TCR beta chain sequence. This sample was taken from a study of blood T cell repertoires in COVID-19. Study background: T cells, B-cell-depleted T cells, or PBMCs supplied cDNA or gDNA.

The CDR3 length is 18 residues. Germline V lookup: CDR1 SGHRS, CDR2 YFSETQ. V was cut by 0 bases and J by 0 bases, with 18 bases left in between. Sequencing was performed with immunoSEQ multiplex PCR; in TCRdb, only in-frame clones are kept and a portion is missing. The data hold approximately 220,000 clones, with approximately 86% observed a single time. Sequences were obtained from PBMCs or T cells enriched from blood (not recorded which). The V call is TRBV5-1, the J call TRBJ1-1; maybe TRBD1 (5 bases). The sequence was collected from a young woman with acute COVID-19. In DNA form, the CDR3 reads TGCGCCAGCAGCTTGGATGCCAGGGCCCCAGCGATGAACACTGAAGCTTTCTTT. It yields the protein CASSLDARAPAMNTEAFF.